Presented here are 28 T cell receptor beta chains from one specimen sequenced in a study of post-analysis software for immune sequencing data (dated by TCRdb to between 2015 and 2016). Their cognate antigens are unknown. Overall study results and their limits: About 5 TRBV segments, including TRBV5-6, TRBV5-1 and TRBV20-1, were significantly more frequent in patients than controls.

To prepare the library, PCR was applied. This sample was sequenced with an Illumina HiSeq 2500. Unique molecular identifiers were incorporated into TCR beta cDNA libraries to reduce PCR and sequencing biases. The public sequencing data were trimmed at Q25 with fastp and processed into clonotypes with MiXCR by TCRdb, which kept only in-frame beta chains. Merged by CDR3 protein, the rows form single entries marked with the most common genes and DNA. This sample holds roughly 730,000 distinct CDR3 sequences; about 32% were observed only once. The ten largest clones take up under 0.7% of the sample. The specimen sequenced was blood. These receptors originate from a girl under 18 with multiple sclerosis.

The CDR3 region has the DNA TGTGCCATCAGTGACCTTTACGAGCAGTACTTC. Protein: CAISDLYEQYF. The chain links TRBV10-3 to TRBJ2-7, with D uncertain. This CDR3 region has 11 residues. In germline, CDR1 is ENHRY, CDR2 SYGVKD. The V end was cut by 3 bases, the J end by 4 bases, with 4 bases between.

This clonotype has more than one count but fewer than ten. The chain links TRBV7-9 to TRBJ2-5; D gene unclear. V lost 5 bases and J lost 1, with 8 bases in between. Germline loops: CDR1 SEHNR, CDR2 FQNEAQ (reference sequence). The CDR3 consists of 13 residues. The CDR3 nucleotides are TGTGCCAGCAGCCCGGCCTCCCAAGAGACCCAGTACTTC. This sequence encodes CASSPASQETQYF.

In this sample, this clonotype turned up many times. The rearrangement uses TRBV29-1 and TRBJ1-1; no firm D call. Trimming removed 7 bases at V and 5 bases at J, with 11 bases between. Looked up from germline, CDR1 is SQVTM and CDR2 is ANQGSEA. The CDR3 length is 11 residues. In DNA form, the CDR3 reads TGCAGCGCAGAACGTGGGACTGAAGCTTTCTTT. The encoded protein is CSAERGTEAFF.

The CDR3 loop reads CASRGGAGRGTEAFF. CDR3 DNA sequence: TGTGCCAGCAGGGGAGGGGCAGGGAGGGGGACTGAAGCTTTCTTT. V gene TRBV12-3 or TRBV12-4 combines with J gene TRBJ1-1; a possible D gene is TRBD1 (6 bases). V was cut by 6 bases and J by 5 bases, with 19 bases left in between. CDR3 length: 15 residues.

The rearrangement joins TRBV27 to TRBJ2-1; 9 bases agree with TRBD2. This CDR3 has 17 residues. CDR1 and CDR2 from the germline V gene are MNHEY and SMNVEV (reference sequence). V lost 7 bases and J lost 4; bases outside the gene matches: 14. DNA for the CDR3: TGTGCCAGCATTCCGGCTAGCGGGATAAAAAAGTACAATGAGCAGTTCTTC. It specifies CASIPASGIKKYNEQFF.

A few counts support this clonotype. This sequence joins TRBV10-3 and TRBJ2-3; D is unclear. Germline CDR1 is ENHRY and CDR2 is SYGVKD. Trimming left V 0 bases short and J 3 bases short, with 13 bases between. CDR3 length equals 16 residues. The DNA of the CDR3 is TGTGCCATCAGTGAGTCCCCCAGCCTACCAACAGATACGCAGTATTTT. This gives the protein CAISESPSLPTDTQYF.

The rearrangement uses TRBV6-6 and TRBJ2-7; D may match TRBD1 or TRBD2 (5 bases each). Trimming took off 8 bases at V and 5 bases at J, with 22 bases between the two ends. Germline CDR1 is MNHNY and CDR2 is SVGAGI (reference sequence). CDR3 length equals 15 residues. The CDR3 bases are TGTGCCAGCGGACAACCGGGACCCCGCGCCCACGAGCAGTACTTC. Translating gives CASGQPGPRAHEQYF.

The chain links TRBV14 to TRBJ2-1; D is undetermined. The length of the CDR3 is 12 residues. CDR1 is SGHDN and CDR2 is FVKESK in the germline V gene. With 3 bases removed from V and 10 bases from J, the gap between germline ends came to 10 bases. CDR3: CASSHLALEQFF. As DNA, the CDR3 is TGTGCCAGCAGCCACCTGGCGCTCGAGCAGTTCTTC.

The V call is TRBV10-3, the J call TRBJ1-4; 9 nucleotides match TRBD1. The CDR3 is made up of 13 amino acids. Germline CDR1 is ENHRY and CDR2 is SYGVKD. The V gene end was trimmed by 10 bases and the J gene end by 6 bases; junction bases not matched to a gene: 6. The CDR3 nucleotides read TGTGCCACAACAGGGGGCCGTGATGAAAAACTGTTTTTT. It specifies CATTGGRDEKLFF.

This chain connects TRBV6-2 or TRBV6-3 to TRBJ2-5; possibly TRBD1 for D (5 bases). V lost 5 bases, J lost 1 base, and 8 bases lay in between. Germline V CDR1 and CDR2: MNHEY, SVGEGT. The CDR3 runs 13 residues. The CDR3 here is CASSKDTQETQYF. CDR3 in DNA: TGTGCCAGCAGTAAGGACACCCAAGAGACCCAGTACTTC.

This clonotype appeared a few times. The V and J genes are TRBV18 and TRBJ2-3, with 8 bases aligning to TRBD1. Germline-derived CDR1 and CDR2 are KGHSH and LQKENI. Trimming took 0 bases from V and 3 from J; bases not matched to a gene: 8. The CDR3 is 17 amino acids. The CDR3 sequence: CASSPPGGQGRTDTQYF. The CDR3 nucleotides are TGTGCCAGCTCACCACCGGGAGGACAGGGACGAACAGATACGCAGTATTTT.

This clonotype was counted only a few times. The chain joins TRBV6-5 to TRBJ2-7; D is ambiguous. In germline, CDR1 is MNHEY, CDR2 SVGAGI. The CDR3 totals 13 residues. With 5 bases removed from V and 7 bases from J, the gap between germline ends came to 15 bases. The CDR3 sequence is CASSKVNLREQYF. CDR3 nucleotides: TGTGCCAGCAGTAAAGTGAATCTTCGGGAGCAGTACTTC.

CDR3 DNA: TGTGCCAGCAGCTTTGGCGCCCAGGGCGGAGATGGCTACACCTTC. Protein product: CASSFGAQGGDGYTF. This chain links TRBV5-6 with TRBJ1-2, with D tentatively TRBD1 (5 bases). The CDR3 extends over 15 amino acids. Germline loops: CDR1 SGHDT, CDR2 YYEEEE. V was pared by 2 bases and J by 6 bases, with 17 bases between. The full variable domain, rest sourced from reference TRBV5-6 and TRBJ1-2, is DAGVTQSPTHLIKTRGQQVTLRCSPKSGHDTVSWYQQALGQGPQFIFQYYEEEERQRGNFPDRFSGHQFPNYSSELNVNALLLGDSALYLCASSFGAQGGDGYTFGSGTRLTVV.

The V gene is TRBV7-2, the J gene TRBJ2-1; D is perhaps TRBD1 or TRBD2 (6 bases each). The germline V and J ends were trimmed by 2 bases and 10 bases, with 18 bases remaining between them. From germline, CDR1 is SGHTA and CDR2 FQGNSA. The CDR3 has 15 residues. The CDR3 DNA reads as TGTGCCAGCAGCTTAAAGGGGGGCAACACCCCGGAGCAGTTCTTC. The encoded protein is CASSLKGGNTPEQFF.

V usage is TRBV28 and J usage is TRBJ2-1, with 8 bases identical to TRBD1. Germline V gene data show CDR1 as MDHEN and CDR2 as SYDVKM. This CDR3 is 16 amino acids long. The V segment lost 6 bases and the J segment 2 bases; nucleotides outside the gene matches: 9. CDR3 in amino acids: CASRRTGTGTYNEQFF. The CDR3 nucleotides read TGTGCCAGCAGACGAACCGGGACAGGAACCTACAATGAGCAGTTCTTC.

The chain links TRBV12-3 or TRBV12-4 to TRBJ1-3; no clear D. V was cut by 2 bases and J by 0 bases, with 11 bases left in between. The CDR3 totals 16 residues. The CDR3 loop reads CASSLSSRSSGNTIYF. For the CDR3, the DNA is TGTGCCAGCAGTTTAAGTAGTCGGAGCTCTGGAAACACCATATATTTT.

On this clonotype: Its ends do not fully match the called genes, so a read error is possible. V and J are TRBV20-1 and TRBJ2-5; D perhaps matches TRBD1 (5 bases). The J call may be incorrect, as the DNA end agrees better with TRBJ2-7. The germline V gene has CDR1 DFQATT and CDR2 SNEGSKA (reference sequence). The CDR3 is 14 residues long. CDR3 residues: CGARTLGPASEQYF. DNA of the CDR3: TGCGGTGCTAGAACCCTGGGGCCTGCGTCCGAGCAGTACTTC.

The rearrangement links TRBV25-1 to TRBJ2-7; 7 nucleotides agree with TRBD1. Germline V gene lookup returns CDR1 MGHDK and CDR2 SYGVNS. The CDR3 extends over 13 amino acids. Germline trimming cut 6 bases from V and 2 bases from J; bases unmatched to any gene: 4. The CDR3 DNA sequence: TGTGCCAGCAGGGAGACAGGGACCTACGAGCAGTACTTC. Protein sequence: CASRETGTYEQYF.

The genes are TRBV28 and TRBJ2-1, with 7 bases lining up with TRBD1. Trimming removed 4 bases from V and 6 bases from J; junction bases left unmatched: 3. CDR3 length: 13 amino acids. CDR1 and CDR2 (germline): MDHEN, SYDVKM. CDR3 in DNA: TGTGCCAGCAGTTCGGGACAGTTCAATGAGCAGTTCTTC. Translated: CASSSGQFNEQFF. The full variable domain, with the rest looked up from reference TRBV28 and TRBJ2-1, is DVKVTQSSRYLVKRTGEKVFLECVQDMDHENMFWYRQDPGLGLRLIYFSYDVKMKEKGDIPEGYSVSREKKERFSLILESASTNQTSMYLCASSSGQFNEQFFGPGTRLTVL.

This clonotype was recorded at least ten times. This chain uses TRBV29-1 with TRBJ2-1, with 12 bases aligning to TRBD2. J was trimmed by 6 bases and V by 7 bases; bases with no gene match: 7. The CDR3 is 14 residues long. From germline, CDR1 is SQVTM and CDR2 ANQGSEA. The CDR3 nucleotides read TGCAGCGGTAAACTAGCGGGGGGTTCCAATGAGCAGTTCTTC. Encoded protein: CSGKLAGGSNEQFF.

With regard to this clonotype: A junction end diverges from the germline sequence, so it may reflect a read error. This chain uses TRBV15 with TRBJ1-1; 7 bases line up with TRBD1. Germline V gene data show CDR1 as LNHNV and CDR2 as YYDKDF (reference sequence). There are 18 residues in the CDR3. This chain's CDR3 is CDTSRGDRLPSMNTEAFF. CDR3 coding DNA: TGTGACACCAGCAGAGGGGACAGACTACCATCCATGAACACTGAAGCTTTCTTT.

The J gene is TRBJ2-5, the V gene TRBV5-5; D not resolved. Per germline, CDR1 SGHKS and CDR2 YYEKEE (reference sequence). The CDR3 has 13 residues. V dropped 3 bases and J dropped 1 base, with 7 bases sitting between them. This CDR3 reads CASSYGAQETQYF. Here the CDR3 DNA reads TGTGCCAGCAGCTACGGAGCCCAAGAGACCCAGTACTTC.

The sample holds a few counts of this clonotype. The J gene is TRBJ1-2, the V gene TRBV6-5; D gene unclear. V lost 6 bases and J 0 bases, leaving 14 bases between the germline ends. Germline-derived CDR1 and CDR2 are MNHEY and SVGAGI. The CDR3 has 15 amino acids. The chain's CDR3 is CASSRSGGPNYGYTF. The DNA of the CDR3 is TGTGCCAGCAGCCGGAGCGGAGGGCCTAACTATGGCTACACCTTC.

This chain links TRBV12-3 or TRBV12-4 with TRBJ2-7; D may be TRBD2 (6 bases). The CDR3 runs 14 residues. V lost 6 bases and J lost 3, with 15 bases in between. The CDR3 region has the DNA TGTGCCAGCAGGCCTGCGGGGACTCGCTACGAGCAGTACTTC. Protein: CASRPAGTRYEQYF.

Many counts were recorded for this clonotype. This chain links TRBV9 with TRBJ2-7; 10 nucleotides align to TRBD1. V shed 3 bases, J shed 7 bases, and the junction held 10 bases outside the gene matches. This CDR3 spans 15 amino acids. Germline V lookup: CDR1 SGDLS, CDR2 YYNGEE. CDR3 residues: CASSGRDRGPLEQYF. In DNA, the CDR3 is TGTGCCAGCAGCGGACGGGACAGGGGACCATTGGAGCAGTACTTC.

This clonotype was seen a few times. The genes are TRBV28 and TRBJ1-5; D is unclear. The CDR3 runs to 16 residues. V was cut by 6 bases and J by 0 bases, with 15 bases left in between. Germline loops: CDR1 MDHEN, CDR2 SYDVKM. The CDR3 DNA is TGTGCCAGCAGCCCCGTTCGGTCGAATAGCAATCAGCCCCAGCATTTT. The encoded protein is CASSPVRSNSNQPQHF. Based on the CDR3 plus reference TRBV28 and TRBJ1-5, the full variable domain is DVKVTQSSRYLVKRTGEKVFLECVQDMDHENMFWYRQDPGLGLRLIYFSYDVKMKEKGDIPEGYSVSREKKERFSLILESASTNQTSMYLCASSPVRSNSNQPQHFGDGTRLSIL.

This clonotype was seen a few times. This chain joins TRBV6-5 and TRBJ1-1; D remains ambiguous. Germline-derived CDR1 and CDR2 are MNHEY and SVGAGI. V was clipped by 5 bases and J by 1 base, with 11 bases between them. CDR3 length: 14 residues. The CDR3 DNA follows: TGTGCCAGCAGTCCAAGGCAGGCGAACACTGAAGCTTTCTTT. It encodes CASSPRQANTEAFF.

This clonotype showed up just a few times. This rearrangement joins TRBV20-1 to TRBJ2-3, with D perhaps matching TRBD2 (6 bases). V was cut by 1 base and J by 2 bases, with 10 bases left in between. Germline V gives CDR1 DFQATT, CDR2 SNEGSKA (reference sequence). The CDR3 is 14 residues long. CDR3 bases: TGCAGTGCTAGAGTGCGGACTAACACAGATACGCAGTATTTT. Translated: CSARVRTNTDTQYF.